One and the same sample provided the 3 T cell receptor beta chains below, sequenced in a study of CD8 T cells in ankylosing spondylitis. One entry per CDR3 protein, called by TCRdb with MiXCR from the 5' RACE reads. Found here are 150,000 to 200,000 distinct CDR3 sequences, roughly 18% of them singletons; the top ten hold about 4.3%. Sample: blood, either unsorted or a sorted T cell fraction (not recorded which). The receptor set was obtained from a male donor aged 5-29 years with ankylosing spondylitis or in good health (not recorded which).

CDR3 sequence reads: CASSRTGASYEQYF. CDR3 DNA: TGTGCCAGCAGTCGGACAGGCGCTAGCTACGAGCAGTACTTC. The chain recombines TRBV12-3 or TRBV12-4 with TRBJ2-7, with 7 bases matching TRBD1. With 5 bases clipped from V and 3 bases from J, the junction kept 7 bases outside the gene matches. CDR3 size: 14 residues.

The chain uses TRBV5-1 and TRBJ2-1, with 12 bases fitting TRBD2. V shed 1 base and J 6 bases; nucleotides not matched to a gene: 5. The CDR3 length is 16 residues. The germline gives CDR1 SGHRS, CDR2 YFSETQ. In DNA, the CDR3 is TGCGCCAGCAGCTTGACCCCTAGCGGGAGGGCCAATGAGCAGTTCTTC. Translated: CASSLTPSGRANEQFF. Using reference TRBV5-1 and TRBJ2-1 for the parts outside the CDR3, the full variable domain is KAGVTQTPRYLIKTRGQQVTLSCSPISGHRSVSWYQQTPGQGLQFLFEYFSETQRNKGNFPGRFSGRQFSNSRSEMNVSTLELGDSALYLCASSLTPSGRANEQFFGPGTRLTVL.

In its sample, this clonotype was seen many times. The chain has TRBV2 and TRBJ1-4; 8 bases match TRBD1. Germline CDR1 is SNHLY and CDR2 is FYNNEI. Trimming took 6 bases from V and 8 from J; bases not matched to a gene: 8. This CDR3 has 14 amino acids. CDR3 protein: CASREGQEGEKLFF. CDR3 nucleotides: TGTGCCAGCAGGGAGGGACAGGAGGGGGAAAAACTGTTTTTT. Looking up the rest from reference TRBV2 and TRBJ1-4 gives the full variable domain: EPEVTQTPSHQVTQMGQEVILRCVPISNHLYFYWYRQILGQKVEFLVSFYNNEISEKSEIFDDQFSVERPDGSNFTLKIRSTKLEDSAMYFCASREGQEGEKLFFGSGTQLSVL.